Listed below are T cell receptor beta chains from one sample, sequenced in a study of T cells in Graves' hyperthyroidism and ophthalmopathy. Each CDR3 protein gets one entry after TCRdb re-called the multiplex PCR reads with MiXCR. The table has 550,000 to 600,000 distinct CDR3 sequences, 35% to 55% seen once. Sequencing was carried out using peripheral blood or thyroid tissue (not recorded which). These receptors came from an adult woman with Graves' disease, either hyperthyroidism or ophthalmopathy (not recorded which). Both conserved end residues are part of each CDR3. Fields, in order: V gene, D gene, clone size, J gene, CDR3 DNA, CDR3 protein. The D gene is left open where the match is weak. Some rows mark clone size as missing; the rest say once, few, many or name a class of expanded clone.

V gene: TRBV10-3
D gene: TRBD1
clone size: NA
J gene: TRBJ1-6
CDR3 DNA: TGTGCCATCAGTGATCCGGGACAGGATAATAATTCACCCCTCCACTTT
CDR3 protein: CAISDPGQDNNSPLHF

V gene: TRBV7-9
D gene: NA
clone size: NA
J gene: TRBJ2-7
CDR3 DNA: TGTGCCAGCAGTATTTGGGGTCCGTCGACCTACGAGCAGTACTTC
CDR3 protein: CASSIWGPSTYEQYF

V gene: TRBV7-3
D gene: NA
clone size: NA
J gene: TRBJ2-6
CDR3 DNA: TGTGCCAGCATGGTCCCTGGGGCCAACGTCCTGACTTTC
CDR3 protein: CASMVPGANVLTF

V gene: TRBV2
D gene: NA
clone size: NA
J gene: TRBJ1-5
CDR3 DNA: TGTGCCAGCAGTGAAGGGGGGGGACGCGCCTACGAGCATTTT
CDR3 protein: CASSEGGGRAYEHF

V gene: TRBV11-1
D gene: NA
clone size: NA
J gene: TRBJ2-7
CDR3 DNA: TGTGCCAGCAGCTCCCCCGGGACCCAAGAGCAGTACTTC
CDR3 protein: CASSSPGTQEQYF

V gene: TRBV24-1
D gene: NA
clone size: NA
J gene: TRBJ1-6
CDR3 DNA: TGTGCCAGCAGTCAGGGTGGGGCCCTCCACTTT
CDR3 protein: CASSQGGALHF

V gene: TRBV4-1
D gene: NA
clone size: many
J gene: TRBJ1-2
CDR3 DNA: TGCGCCAGCAGCCAAACCGGGGCCCTATATGGCTACACCTTC
CDR3 protein: CASSQTGALYGYTF

V gene: TRBV24-1
D gene: NA
clone size: NA
J gene: TRBJ2-2
CDR3 DNA: TGTGCCACCAGCTTGGACGGGACCGGGGAGCTGTTTTTT
CDR3 protein: CATSLDGTGELFF

V gene: TRBV15
D gene: TRBD2
clone size: NA
J gene: TRBJ2-5
CDR3 DNA: TGTGCCACCAGCAGAGGACTAGCGGGAGTATCAGAGACCCAGTACTTC
CDR3 protein: CATSRGLAGVSETQYF

V gene: TRBV10-3
D gene: NA
clone size: many
J gene: TRBJ1-1
CDR3 DNA: TGTGCCATCAGTGATTGGGGCGCGGACACTGAAGCTTTCTTT
CDR3 protein: CAISDWGADTEAFF

V gene: TRBV10-3
D gene: TRBD1
clone size: many
J gene: TRBJ1-2
CDR3 DNA: TGTGCCATCAGATCAGGGGGTACGGACGGCTACACCTTC
CDR3 protein: CAIRSGGTDGYTF

V gene: TRBV7-9
D gene: NA
clone size: many
J gene: TRBJ2-7
CDR3 DNA: TGTGCCAGCAGCTTGACGACGGGCCGCTACGAGCAGTACTTC
CDR3 protein: CASSLTTGRYEQYF

V gene: TRBV2
D gene: NA
clone size: NA
J gene: TRBJ1-5
CDR3 DNA: TGTGCCAGCAACTATAGGGACAGCAATCAGCCCCAGCATTTT
CDR3 protein: CASNYRDSNQPQHF

V gene: TRBV20-1
D gene: NA
clone size: NA
J gene: TRBJ1-1
CDR3 DNA: TGCAGTGCTACAGGGGCAAGAGATTTTGAAGCTTTCTTT
CDR3 protein: CSATGARDFEAFF

V gene: TRBV28
D gene: TRBD1
clone size: many
J gene: TRBJ1-6
CDR3 DNA: TGTGCCAGCAGCGGACAGGGGACGTGGTCACCCCTCCACTTT
CDR3 protein: CASSGQGTWSPLHF

V gene: TRBV7-9
D gene: NA
clone size: NA
J gene: TRBJ2-7
CDR3 DNA: TGTGCCAGCAGCCCGAATCCCCCCTACGAGCAGTACTTC
CDR3 protein: CASSPNPPYEQYF

V gene: TRBV29-1
D gene: NA
clone size: NA
J gene: TRBJ2-5
CDR3 DNA: TGCAGCGCGACTCTACAGCAAGAGACCCAGTACTTC
CDR3 protein: CSATLQQETQYF

V gene: TRBV7-9
D gene: TRBD1
clone size: NA
J gene: TRBJ1-6
CDR3 DNA: TGTGCCAGCAGCTGGGGACAGCGGAATTCACCCCTCCACTTT
CDR3 protein: CASSWGQRNSPLHF

V gene: TRBV29-1
D gene: TRBD2
clone size: many
J gene: TRBJ2-7
CDR3 DNA: TGCAGCGTTGTAGGCGTTAGGGCAGAAGGACTAGCGGGGACCTCCTACGAGCAGTACTTC
CDR3 protein: CSVVGVRAEGLAGTSYEQYF

V gene: TRBV10-3
D gene: NA
clone size: many
J gene: TRBJ2-2
CDR3 DNA: TGTGCCATCAGGGGGACACGGAACACCGGGGAGCTGTTTTTT
CDR3 protein: CAIRGTRNTGELFF

V gene: TRBV15
D gene: NA
clone size: NA
J gene: TRBJ2-7
CDR3 DNA: TGTGCCACCAGCAAAGGGACCTTCTCCTACGAGCAGTACTTC
CDR3 protein: CATSKGTFSYEQYF

V gene: TRBV12-3/TRBV12-4
D gene: NA
clone size: many
J gene: TRBJ1-5
CDR3 DNA: TGTGCCAGCAGCCCAGAAAACAATCAGCCCCAGCATTTT
CDR3 protein: CASSPENNQPQHF

V gene: TRBV7-2
D gene: TRBD2
clone size: few
J gene: TRBJ2-5
CDR3 DNA: TGTGCCAGCAGCTTAGAGTTGCGGGGGTTCGAGACCCAGTACTTC
CDR3 protein: CASSLELRGFETQYF

V gene: TRBV20-1
D gene: NA
clone size: NA
J gene: TRBJ1-5
CDR3 DNA: TGCAGTGCTATCTTCTCAATGGGATCGCCCCAGCATTTT
CDR3 protein: CSAIFSMGSPQHF

V gene: TRBV10-3
D gene: TRBD1
clone size: NA
J gene: TRBJ1-6
CDR3 DNA: TGTGCCATCAGTGAGGAGGGACAGGGGGATTCACCCCTCCACTTT
CDR3 protein: CAISEEGQGDSPLHF

V gene: TRBV19
D gene: NA
clone size: many
J gene: TRBJ2-7
CDR3 DNA: TGTGCCAGTAGTAGGCGGAGTAGCGGATACGAGCAGTACTTC
CDR3 protein: CASSRRSSGYEQYF

V gene: TRBV7-6
D gene: NA
clone size: many
J gene: TRBJ2-7
CDR3 DNA: TGTGCCAGCAGCTTACGGAGCAGGGGCTACGAGCAGTACTTC
CDR3 protein: CASSLRSRGYEQYF

V gene: TRBV7-3
D gene: TRBD2
clone size: NA
J gene: TRBJ2-5
CDR3 DNA: TGTGCCAGCAGCCTGGTAGCGGGAGGGCCGAACACAGATACGCAGTACTTC
CDR3 protein: CASSLVAGGPNTDTQYF

V gene: TRBV20-1
D gene: TRBD1
clone size: NA
J gene: TRBJ2-2
CDR3 DNA: TGCAGTGCTAGAGCACAGGGGGCTTTTGGCGGGGAGCTGTTTTTT
CDR3 protein: CSARAQGAFGGELFF

V gene: TRBV12-3/TRBV12-4
D gene: NA
clone size: many
J gene: TRBJ1-4
CDR3 DNA: TGTGCCAGCAGTTTGATAGATGAAAAACTGTTTTTT
CDR3 protein: CASSLIDEKLFF

V gene: TRBV5-1
D gene: NA
clone size: many
J gene: TRBJ2-5
CDR3 DNA: TGCGCCAGCAGCATTATCAGCGGGTTCCAAGAGACCCAGTACTTC
CDR3 protein: CASSIISGFQETQYF